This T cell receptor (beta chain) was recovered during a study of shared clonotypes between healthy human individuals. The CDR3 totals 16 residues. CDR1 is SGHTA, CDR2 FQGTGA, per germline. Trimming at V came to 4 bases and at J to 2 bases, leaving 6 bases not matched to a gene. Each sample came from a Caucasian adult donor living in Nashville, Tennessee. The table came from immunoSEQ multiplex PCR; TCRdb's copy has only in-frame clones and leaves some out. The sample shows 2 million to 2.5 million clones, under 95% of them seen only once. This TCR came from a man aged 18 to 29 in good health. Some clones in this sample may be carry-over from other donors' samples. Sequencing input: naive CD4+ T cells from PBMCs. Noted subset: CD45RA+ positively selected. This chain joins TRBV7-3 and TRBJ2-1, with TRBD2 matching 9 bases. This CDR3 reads CASSYNSGGPYNEQFF. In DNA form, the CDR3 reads TGTGCCAGCAGCTACAATAGCGGGGGCCCCTACAATGAGCAGTTCTTC. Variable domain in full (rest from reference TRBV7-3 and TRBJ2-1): GAGVSQTPSNKVTEKGKYVELRCDPISGHTALYWYRQSLGQGPEFLIYFQGTGAADDSGLPNDRFFAVRPEGSVSTLKIQRTERGDSAVYLCASSYNSGGPYNEQFFGPGTRLTVL.